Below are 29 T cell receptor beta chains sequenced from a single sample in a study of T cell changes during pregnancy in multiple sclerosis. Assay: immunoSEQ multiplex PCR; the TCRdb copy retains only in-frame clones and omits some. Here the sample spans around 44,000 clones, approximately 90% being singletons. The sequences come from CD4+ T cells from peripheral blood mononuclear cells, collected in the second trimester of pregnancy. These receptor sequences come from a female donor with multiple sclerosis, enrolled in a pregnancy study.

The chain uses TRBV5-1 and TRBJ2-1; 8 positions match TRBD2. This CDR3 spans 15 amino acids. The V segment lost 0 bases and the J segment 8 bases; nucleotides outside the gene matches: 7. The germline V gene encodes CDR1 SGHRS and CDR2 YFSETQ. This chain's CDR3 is CASSLDGTSGDEQFF. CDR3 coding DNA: TGCGCCAGCAGCTTGGACGGGACTAGTGGCGATGAGCAGTTCTTC.

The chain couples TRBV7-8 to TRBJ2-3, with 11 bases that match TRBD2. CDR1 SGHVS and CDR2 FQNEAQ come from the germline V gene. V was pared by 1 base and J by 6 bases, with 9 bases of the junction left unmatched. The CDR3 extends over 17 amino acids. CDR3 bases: TGTGCCAGCAGCTTAGAACTAGCGGGAGTAGGTCCGGATACGCAGTATTTT. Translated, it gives CASSLELAGVGPDTQYF. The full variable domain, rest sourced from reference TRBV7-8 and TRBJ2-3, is GAGVSQSPRYKVAKRGQDVALRCDPISGHVSLFWYQQALGQGPEFLTYFQNEAQLDKSGLPSDRFFAERPEGSVSTLKIQRTQQEDSAVYLCASSLELAGVGPDTQYFGPGTRLTVL.

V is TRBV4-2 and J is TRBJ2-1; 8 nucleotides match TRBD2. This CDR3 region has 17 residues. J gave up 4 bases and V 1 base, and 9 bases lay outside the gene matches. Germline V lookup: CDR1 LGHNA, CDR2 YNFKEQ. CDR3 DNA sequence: TGTGCCAGCAGCCAAGGGCAAGAAGCGGGAGTTTACAATGAGCAGTTCTTC. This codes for CASSQGQEAGVYNEQFF.

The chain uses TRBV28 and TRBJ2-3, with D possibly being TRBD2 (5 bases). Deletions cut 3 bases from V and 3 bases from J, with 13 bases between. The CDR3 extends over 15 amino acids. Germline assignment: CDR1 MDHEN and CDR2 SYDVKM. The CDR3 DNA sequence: TGTGCCAGCAGTTTGGACTTGTTGGGGACAGATACGCAGTATTTT. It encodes CASSLDLLGTDTQYF.

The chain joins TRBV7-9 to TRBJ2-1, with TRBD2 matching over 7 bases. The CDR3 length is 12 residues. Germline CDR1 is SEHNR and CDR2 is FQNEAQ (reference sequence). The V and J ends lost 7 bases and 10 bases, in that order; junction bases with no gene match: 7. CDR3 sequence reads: CASTWGGVEQFF. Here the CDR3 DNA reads TGTGCCAGCACCTGGGGGGGAGTCGAGCAGTTCTTC.

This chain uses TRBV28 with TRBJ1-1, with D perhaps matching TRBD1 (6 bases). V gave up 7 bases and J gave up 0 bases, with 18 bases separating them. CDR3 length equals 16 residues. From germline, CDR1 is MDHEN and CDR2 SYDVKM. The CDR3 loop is CASTGLGANMNTEAFF. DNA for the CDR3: TGTGCCAGCACCGGGCTGGGGGCTAACATGAACACTGAAGCTTTCTTT. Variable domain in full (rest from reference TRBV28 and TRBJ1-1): DVKVTQSSRYLVKRTGEKVFLECVQDMDHENMFWYRQDPGLGLRLIYFSYDVKMKEKGDIPEGYSVSREKKERFSLILESASTNQTSMYLCASTGLGANMNTEAFFGQGTRLTVV.

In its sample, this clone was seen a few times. The CDR3 region is CASSFGRGFEKLFF. The CDR3, as DNA: TGCGCCAGCAGCTTCGGCAGGGGTTTTGAAAAACTGTTTTTT. The V call is TRBV5-1, the J call TRBJ1-4; a weak D match, TRBD1 (6 bases). The ends were cut back, 2 bases at V and 7 bases at J, with 12 bases in the middle. This CDR3 has 14 amino acids. Germline lookup yields CDR1 SGHRS and CDR2 YFSETQ.

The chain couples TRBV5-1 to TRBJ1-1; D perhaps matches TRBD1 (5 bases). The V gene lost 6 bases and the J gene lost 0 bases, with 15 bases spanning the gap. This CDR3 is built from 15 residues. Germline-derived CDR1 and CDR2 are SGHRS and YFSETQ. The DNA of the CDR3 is TGCGCCAGCACCAGGGTCGCAGGGTTGAACACTGAAGCTTTCTTT. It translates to CASTRVAGLNTEAFF.

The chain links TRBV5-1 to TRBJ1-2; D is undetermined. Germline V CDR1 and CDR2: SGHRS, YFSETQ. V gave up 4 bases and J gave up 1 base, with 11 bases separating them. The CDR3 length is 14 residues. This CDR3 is CASSPDGGNYGYTF. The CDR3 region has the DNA TGCGCCAGCAGCCCGGACGGAGGTAACTATGGCTACACCTTC.

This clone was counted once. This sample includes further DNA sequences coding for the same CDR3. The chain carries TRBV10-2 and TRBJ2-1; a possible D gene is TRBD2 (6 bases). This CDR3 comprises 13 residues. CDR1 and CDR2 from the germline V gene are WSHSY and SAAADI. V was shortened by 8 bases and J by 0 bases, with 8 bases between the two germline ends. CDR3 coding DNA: TGCGCCAGCCGGGACTCCTCCTACAATGAGCAGTTCTTC. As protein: CASRDSSYNEQFF.

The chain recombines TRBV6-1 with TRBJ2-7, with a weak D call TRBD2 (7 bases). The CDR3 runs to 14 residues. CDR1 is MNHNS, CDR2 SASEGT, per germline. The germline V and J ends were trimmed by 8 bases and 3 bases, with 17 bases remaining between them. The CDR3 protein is CASLLRGLNYEQYF. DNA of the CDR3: TGTGCCAGCCTTCTGCGGGGGCTGAACTACGAGCAGTACTTC.

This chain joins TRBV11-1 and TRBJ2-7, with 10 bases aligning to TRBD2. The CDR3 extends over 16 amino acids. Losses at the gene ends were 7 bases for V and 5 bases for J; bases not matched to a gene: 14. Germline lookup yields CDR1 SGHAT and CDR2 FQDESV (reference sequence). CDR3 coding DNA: TGTGCCAGCAACCGGGCTAGCGGGAGCCCGAGGGACGAGCAGTACTTC. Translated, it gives CASNRASGSPRDEQYF.

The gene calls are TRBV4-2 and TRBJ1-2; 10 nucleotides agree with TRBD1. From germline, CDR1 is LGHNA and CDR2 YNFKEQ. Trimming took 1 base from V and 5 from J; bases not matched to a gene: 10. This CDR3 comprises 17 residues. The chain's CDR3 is CASSQAGDRGAGYGYTF. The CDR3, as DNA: TGTGCCAGCAGCCAAGCGGGGGACAGGGGCGCTGGTTATGGCTACACCTTC.

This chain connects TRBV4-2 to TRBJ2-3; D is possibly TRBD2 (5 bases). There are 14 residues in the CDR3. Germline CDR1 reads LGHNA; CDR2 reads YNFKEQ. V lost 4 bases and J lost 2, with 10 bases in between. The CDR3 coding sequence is TGTGCCAGCAGCCGAGGGCGTCCCACAGATACGCAGTATTTT. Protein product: CASSRGRPTDTQYF.

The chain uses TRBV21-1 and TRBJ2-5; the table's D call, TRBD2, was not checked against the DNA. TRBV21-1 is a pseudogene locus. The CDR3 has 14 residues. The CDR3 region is CASSNGENQETQYF. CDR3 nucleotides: TGTGCCAGCAGCAACGGGGAAAACCAAGAGACCCAGTACTTC.

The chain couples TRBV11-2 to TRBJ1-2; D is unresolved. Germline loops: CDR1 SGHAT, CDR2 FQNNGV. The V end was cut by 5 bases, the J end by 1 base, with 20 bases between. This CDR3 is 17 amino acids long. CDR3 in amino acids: CASSLIKTNRINYGYTF. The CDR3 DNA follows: TGTGCCAGCAGCCTAATCAAAACGAACAGAATTAACTATGGCTACACCTTC. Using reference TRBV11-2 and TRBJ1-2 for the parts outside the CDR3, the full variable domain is EAGVAQSPRYKIIEKRQSVAFWCNPISGHATLYWYQQILGQGPKLLIQFQNNGVVDDSQLPKDRFSAERLKGVDSTLKIQPAKLEDSAVYLCASSLIKTNRINYGYTFGSGTRLTVV.

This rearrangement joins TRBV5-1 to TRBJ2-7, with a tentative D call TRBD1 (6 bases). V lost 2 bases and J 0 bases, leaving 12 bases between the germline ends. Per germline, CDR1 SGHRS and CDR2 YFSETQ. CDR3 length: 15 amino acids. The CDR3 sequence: CASSFQGMTSYEQYF. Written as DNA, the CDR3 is TGCGCCAGCAGCTTTCAGGGGATGACCTCCTACGAGCAGTACTTC.

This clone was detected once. For the CDR3, the DNA is TGTGCCAGCTTTCATGGGGGGAGAACTTTCTTT. This gives the protein CASFHGGRTFF. The V gene is TRBV28, the J gene TRBJ1-1, with a weak D call TRBD1 (5 bases). Trimming took 8 bases from V and 12 from J, leaving 16 bases between them. Germline V gene sequence: CDR1 MDHEN, CDR2 SYDVKM. CDR3 length equals 11 residues.

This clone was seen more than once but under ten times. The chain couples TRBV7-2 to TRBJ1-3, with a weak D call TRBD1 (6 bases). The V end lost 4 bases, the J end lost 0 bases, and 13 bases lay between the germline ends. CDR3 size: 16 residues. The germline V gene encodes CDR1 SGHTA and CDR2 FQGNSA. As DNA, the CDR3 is TGTGCCAGCAGCTGGGGACAATTCCGCTCTGGAAACACCATATATTTT. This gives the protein CASSWGQFRSGNTIYF.

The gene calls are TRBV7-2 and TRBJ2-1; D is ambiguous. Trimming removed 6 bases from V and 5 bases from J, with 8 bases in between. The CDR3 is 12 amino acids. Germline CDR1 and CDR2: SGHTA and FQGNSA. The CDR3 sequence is CASSQNNNEQFF. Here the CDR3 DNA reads TGTGCCAGCAGTCAGAATAACAATGAGCAGTTCTTC.

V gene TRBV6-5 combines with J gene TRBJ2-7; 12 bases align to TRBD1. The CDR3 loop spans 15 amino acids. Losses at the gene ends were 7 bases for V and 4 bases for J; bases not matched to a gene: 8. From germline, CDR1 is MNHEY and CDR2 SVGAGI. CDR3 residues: CASTPGTGGLYEQYF. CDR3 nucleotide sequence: TGTGCCAGCACCCCCGGGACAGGGGGCTTATACGAGCAGTACTTC.

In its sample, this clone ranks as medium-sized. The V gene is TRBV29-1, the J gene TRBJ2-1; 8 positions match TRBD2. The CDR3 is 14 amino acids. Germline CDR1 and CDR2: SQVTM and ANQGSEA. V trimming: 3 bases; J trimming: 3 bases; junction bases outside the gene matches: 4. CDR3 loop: CSVDGTSIYNEQFF. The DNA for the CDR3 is TGCAGCGTTGACGGGACTAGTATCTACAATGAGCAGTTCTTC.

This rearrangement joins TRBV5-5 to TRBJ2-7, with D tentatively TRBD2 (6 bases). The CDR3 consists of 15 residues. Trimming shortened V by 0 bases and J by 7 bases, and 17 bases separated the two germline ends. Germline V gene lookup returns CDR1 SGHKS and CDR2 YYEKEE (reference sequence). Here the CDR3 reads CASSLEWPLGGEQYF. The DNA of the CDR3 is TGTGCCAGCAGCTTGGAGTGGCCCTTGGGGGGAGAGCAGTACTTC. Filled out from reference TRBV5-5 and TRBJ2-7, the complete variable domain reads DAGVTQSPTHLIKTRGQQVTLRCSPISGHKSVSWYQQVLGQGPQFIFQYYEKEERGRGNFPDRFSARQFPNYSSELNVNALLLGDSALYLCASSLEWPLGGEQYFGPGTRLTVT.

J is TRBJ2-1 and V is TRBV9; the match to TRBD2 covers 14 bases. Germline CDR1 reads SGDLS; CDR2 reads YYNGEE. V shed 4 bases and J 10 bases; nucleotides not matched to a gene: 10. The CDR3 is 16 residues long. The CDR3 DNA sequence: TGTGCCAGCAGCTCTAGGGGGACTAGCGGGAGCTGGGAGCAGTTCTTC. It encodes CASSSRGTSGSWEQFF.

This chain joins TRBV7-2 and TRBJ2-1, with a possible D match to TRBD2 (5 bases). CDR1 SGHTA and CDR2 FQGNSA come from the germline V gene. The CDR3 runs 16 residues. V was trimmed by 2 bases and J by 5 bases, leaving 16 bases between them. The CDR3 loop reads CASSLLGSPRHNEQFF. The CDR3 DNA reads TGTGCCAGCAGCTTATTGGGGAGTCCGCGGCACAATGAGCAGTTCTTC. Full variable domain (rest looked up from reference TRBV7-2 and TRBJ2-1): GAGVSQSPSNKVTEKGKDVELRCDPISGHTALYWYRQSLGQGLEFLIYFQGNSAPDKSGLPSDRFSAERTGGSVSTLTIQRTQQEDSAVYLCASSLLGSPRHNEQFFGPGTRLTVL.

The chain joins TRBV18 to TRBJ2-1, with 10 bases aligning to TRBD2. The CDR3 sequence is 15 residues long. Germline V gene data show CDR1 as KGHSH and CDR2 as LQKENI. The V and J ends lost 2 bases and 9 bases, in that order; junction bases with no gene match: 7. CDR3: CASSPGLAGVGEQFF. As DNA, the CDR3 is TGTGCCAGCTCACCAGGCCTAGCGGGAGTAGGTGAGCAGTTCTTC.

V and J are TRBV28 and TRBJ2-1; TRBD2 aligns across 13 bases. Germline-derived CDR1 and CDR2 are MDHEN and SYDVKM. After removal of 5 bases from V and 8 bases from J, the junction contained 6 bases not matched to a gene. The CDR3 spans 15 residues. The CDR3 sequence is CASSELAGGVDEQFF. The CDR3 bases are TGTGCCAGCAGTGAACTAGCGGGAGGGGTAGATGAGCAGTTCTTC.

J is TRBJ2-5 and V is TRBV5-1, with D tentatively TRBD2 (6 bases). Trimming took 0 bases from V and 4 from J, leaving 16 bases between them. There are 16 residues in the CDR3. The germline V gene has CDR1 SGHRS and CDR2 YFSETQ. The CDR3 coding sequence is TGCGCCAGCAGCTTGGTTCAACCGGGACTGGGAGAGACCCAGTACTTC. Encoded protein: CASSLVQPGLGETQYF.

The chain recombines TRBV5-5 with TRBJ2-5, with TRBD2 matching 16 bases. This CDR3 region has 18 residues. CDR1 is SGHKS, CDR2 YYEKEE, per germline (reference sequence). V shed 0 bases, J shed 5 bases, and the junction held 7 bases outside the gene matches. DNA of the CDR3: TGTGCCAGCAGCTTGGGGGGACTAGCGGGAGGGCCAAGGGAGACCCAGTACTTC. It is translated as CASSLGGLAGGPRETQYF. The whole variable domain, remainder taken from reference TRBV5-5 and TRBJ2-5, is DAGVTQSPTHLIKTRGQQVTLRCSPISGHKSVSWYQQVLGQGPQFIFQYYEKEERGRGNFPDRFSARQFPNYSSELNVNALLLGDSALYLCASSLGGLAGGPRETQYFGPGTRLLVL.